These 12 T cell receptor beta chains were all obtained from the same sample, sequenced in a study of regulatory T cells in long-lasting Graves disease. CDR3-region Arm-PCR and iRepertoire HTBI primers produced the TCR beta libraries. TCRdb redid the calling of the multiplex PCR reads with MiXCR, one entry per CDR3 protein. The profile shows 550,000 to 600,000 distinct CDR3 sequences, 15% to 20% of them singletons. Sample time point: newly diagnosed GD, antithyroid drugs for less than 3 months. Construction of the TCR library relied on RNA isolated from PBMCs. These records were also assigned to another study, of T cells in Graves' hyperthyroidism and ophthalmopathy.

Sequences were derived from peripheral blood mononuclear cells (PBMCs), sampled at new diagnosis, from a patient treated with antithyroid drugs. The receptors stem from a man younger than 30 with Graves disease.

Ten or more counts support this clonotype. This rearrangement joins TRBV28 to TRBJ1-1; the D gene is possibly TRBD1 (6 bases). Germline values: CDR1 MDHEN, CDR2 SYDVKM. V dropped 6 bases and J dropped 5 bases, with 16 bases sitting between them. The CDR3 runs to 14 residues. This chain's CDR3 is CASSSPGASTEAFF. For the CDR3, the DNA is TGTGCCAGCAGCTCTCCGGGGGCGAGTACTGAAGCTTTCTTT. The complete variable domain, with remaining parts taken from reference TRBV28 and TRBJ1-1, reads DVKVTQSSRYLVKRTGEKVFLECVQDMDHENMFWYRQDPGLGLRLIYFSYDVKMKEKGDIPEGYSVSREKKERFSLILESASTNQTSMYLCASSSPGASTEAFFGQGTRLTVV.

The V gene is TRBV6-2 or TRBV6-3, the J gene TRBJ2-7; 7 bases match TRBD2. CDR1 and CDR2 (germline): MNHEY, SVGEGT. The CDR3 runs 17 residues. The junction had 10 bases not matched to a gene; V was cut back by 2 bases and J by 0 bases. CDR3 sequence reads: CASSYGGELADSYEQYF. CDR3 sequence (DNA): TGTGCCAGCAGTTACGGCGGGGAGCTAGCGGACTCCTACGAGCAGTACTTC.

This clonotype was recorded many times. The rearrangement links TRBV29-1 to TRBJ2-7; no clear D. This CDR3 is built from 11 residues. V lost 3 bases, J lost 0 bases, and 3 bases lay in between. CDR1 is SQVTM, CDR2 ANQGSEA, per germline. The CDR3 region has the DNA TGCAGCGTTGAGATCTCCTACGAGCAGTACTTC. Its protein is CSVEISYEQYF.

The genes are TRBV5-1 and TRBJ2-5; D remains ambiguous. The CDR3 runs to 14 residues. Between the trimmed V and J ends, which lost 0 bases and 2 bases, there was a span of 8 bases. Germline lookup yields CDR1 SGHRS and CDR2 YFSETQ. CDR3 in amino acids: CASSLVPGQETQYF. CDR3 bases: TGCGCCAGCAGCTTGGTCCCCGGGCAAGAGACCCAGTACTTC.

The J gene is TRBJ2-2, the V gene TRBV4-1; 7 nucleotides align to TRBD2. There are 17 residues in the CDR3. Germline CDR1 is MGHRA and CDR2 is YSYEKL. V was clipped by 1 base and J by 11 bases; unmatched bases: 16. This CDR3 is CASSQGRRTLAAPELFF. Written as DNA, the CDR3 is TGCGCCAGCAGCCAAGGAAGACGAACCCTAGCGGCTCCCGAGCTGTTTTTT.

The gene calls are TRBV20-1 and TRBJ2-4, with unresolved D. This CDR3 spans 14 amino acids. V shed 1 base and J shed 1 base, with 8 bases lying between them. In germline, CDR1 is DFQATT, CDR2 SNEGSKA (reference sequence). CDR3 residues: CSARAGFAKNIQYF. CDR3 nucleotide sequence: TGCAGTGCTAGAGCCGGGTTCGCCAAAAACATTCAGTACTTC.

The chain uses TRBV11-2 and TRBJ2-5, with 11 bases identical to TRBD2. The germline V gene encodes CDR1 SGHAT and CDR2 FQNNGV. The CDR3 is 15 amino acids. Trimming at V came to 3 bases and at J to 5 bases, leaving 5 bases not matched to a gene. DNA for the CDR3: TGTGCCAGCAGCTTTAGCGGGAGGGCCAGGGAGACCCAGTACTTC. Residues: CASSFSGRARETQYF.

This clonotype has at least ten counts. The chain couples TRBV5-1 to TRBJ1-2; 10 nucleotides match TRBD1. V lost 0 bases, J lost 6 bases, and 8 bases stayed unmatched. The germline V gene has CDR1 SGHRS and CDR2 YFSETQ. The CDR3 is made up of 16 amino acids. The CDR3 coding sequence is TGCGCCAGCAGCTTGGCCGGGGACAGGGGTTACGATGGCTACACCTTC. The encoded protein is CASSLAGDRGYDGYTF. Combining the CDR3 with reference TRBV5-1 and TRBJ1-2 gives the whole variable domain KAGVTQTPRYLIKTRGQQVTLSCSPISGHRSVSWYQQTPGQGLQFLFEYFSETQRNKGNFPGRFSGRQFSNSRSEMNVSTLELGDSALYLCASSLAGDRGYDGYTFGSGTRLTVV.

The table lists this clonotype with many counts. V is TRBV3-1 and J is TRBJ2-5; D may match TRBD1 or TRBD2 (6 bases each). V gave up 8 bases and J gave up 1 base, with 14 bases separating them. The CDR3 is 14 residues long. Germline values: CDR1 LGHDT, CDR2 YNNKEL (reference sequence). Here the CDR3 DNA reads TGTGCCAGCGGCTCTAGGGGGGTCCAAGAGACCCAGTACTTC. This gives the protein CASGSRGVQETQYF.

In its sample, this clonotype was seen a few times. This rearrangement joins TRBV20-1 to TRBJ1-2; no clear D gene. Trimming removed 3 bases at V and 7 bases at J, with 18 bases between. CDR3 length: 14 residues. Germline V gene sequence: CDR1 DFQATT, CDR2 SNEGSKA (reference sequence). The CDR3 DNA sequence: TGCAGTGCTAGCCCCATTGCCTACCCCTTTGGCTACACCTTC. It is translated as CSASPIAYPFGYTF.

This clonotype showed up many times. The V call is TRBV20-1, the J call TRBJ1-1; maybe TRBD1 (6 bases). Between the trimmed V and J ends, which lost 3 bases and 1 base, there was a span of 15 bases. Germline V lookup: CDR1 DFQATT, CDR2 SNEGSKA (reference sequence). The CDR3 has 15 residues. This chain's CDR3 is CSASQPGHRNTEAFF. CDR3 coding DNA: TGCAGTGCTAGTCAGCCGGGACACAGGAACACTGAAGCTTTCTTT.

A remark on this clonotype: At one boundary the junction diverges from the germline segment, which might be a read error. The gene calls are TRBV6-2 or TRBV6-3 and TRBJ1-2; D might be TRBD1 (6 bases). Germline CDR1 is MNHEY and CDR2 is SVGEGT. The CDR3 is 13 residues long. The CDR3 here is CACSTRGLHGYTF. Written as DNA, the CDR3 is TGTGCCTGCAGTACGCGGGGGCTTCATGGCTACACCTTC.